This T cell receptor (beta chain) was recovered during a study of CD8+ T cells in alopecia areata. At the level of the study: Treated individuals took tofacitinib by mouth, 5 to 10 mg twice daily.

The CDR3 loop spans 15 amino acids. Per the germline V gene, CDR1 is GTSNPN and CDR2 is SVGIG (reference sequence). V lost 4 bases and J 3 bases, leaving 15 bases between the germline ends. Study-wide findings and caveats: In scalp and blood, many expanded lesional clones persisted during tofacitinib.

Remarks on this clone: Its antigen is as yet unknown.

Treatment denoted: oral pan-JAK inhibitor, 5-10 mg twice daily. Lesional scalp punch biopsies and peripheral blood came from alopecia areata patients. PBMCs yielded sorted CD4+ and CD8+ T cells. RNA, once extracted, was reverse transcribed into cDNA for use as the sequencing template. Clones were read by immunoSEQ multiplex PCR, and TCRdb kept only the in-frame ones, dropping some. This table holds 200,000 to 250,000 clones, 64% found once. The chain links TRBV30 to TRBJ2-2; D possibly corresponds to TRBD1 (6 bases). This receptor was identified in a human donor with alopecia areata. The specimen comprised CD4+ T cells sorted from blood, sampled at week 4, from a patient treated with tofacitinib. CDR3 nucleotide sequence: TGTGCCTGGACTGGGGGCAGGGTGGACACCGGGGAGCTGTTTTTT. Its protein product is CAWTGGRVDTGELFF.